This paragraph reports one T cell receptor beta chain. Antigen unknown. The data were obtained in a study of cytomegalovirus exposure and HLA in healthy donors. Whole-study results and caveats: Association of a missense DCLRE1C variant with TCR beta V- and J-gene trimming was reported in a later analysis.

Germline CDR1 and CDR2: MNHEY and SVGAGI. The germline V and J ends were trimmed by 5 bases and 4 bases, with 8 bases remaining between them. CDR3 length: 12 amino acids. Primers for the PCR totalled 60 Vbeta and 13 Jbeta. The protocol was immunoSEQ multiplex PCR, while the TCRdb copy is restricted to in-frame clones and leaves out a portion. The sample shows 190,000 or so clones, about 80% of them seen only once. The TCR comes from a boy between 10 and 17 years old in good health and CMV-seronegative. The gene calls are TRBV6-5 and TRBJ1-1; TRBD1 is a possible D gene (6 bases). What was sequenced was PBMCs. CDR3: CASSRRGTEAFF. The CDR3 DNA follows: TGTGCCAGCAGTCGCAGGGGCACTGAAGCTTTCTTT.